These 23 T cell receptor beta chains share one sample of origin, sequenced in a study of OX40 agonist ivuxolimab in advanced cancers. Sequenced by immunoSEQ multiplex PCR; TCRdb stores in-frame clones only, minus some. This sample yields more than 15,000 clones, of which 70% to 80% are seen a single time; about 30% belongs to the top ten. The sequenced sample was CD4+ or CD8+ T cells sorted from blood, obtained in a trial of the OX40 agonist ivuxolimab. These receptor sequences come from an adult with an advanced solid tumor such as melanoma, head and neck, liver or kidney cancer.

V gene TRBV11-2 combines with J gene TRBJ1-3, with D possibly TRBD1 on 5 matching bases. V lost 4 bases and J lost 0, with 10 bases in between. The germline CDR1 and CDR2 sequences are SGHAT and FQNNGV. The CDR3 consists of 15 residues. The CDR3 reads CASSWDPSSGNTIYF. In nucleotides, the CDR3 is TGTGCCAGCAGCTGGGACCCTAGCTCTGGAAACACCATATATTTT.

The chain couples TRBV27 to TRBJ2-2; TRBD2 might be the D (6 bases). Germline V gives CDR1 MNHEY, CDR2 SMNVEV (reference sequence). The CDR3 runs 14 residues. V was cut by 8 bases and J by 7 bases, with 17 bases left in between. The CDR3 spells CASSWTGVGGELFF. In nucleotides, the CDR3 is TGTGCCAGCTCCTGGACGGGGGTGGGCGGGGAGCTGTTTTTT.

This rearrangement joins TRBV2 to TRBJ1-5, with D perhaps matching TRBD1 (5 bases). The CDR3 contains 14 residues. In germline, CDR1 is SNHLY, CDR2 FYNNEI. V lost 3 bases, J lost 3 bases, and 9 bases lay in between. CDR3 in DNA: TGTGCCAGCAGTGATATGACAGTCAATCAGCCCCAGCATTTT. This encodes CASSDMTVNQPQHF.

This clone appeared a single time. The rearrangement uses TRBV11-2 and TRBJ2-7; no clear D gene. CDR3 length: 14 amino acids. Per the germline V gene, CDR1 is SGHAT and CDR2 is FQNNGV. The V and J ends lost 0 bases and 3 bases respectively, with 9 bases between them. CDR3 protein: CASSLDVGIYEQYF. CDR3 sequence (DNA): TGTGCCAGCAGCTTAGATGTCGGCATCTACGAGCAGTACTTC.

J is TRBJ1-5 and V is TRBV30, with D uncertain. This CDR3 has 12 residues. The V gene lost 0 bases and the J gene lost 10 bases, with 10 bases spanning the gap. Germline CDR1 GTSNPN, CDR2 SVGIG (reference sequence). In DNA, the CDR3 is TGTGCCTGGAGTGTAGAAGCGGGACCCCAGCATTTT. Its protein is CAWSVEAGPQHF.

V and J are TRBV5-4 and TRBJ1-2, with a weak D call TRBD1 (5 bases). The CDR3 sequence is 17 residues long. The germline V gene has CDR1 SGHNT and CDR2 YYREEE (reference sequence). Trimming took off 1 base at V and 4 bases at J, with 20 bases between the two ends. CDR3 DNA sequence: TGTGCCAGCAGCTTGATGGGTGTTGGGGACTTTTTCTATGGCTACACCTTC. It codes for CASSLMGVGDFFYGYTF.

This chain links TRBV2 with TRBJ1-1; a weak D match, TRBD1 (5 bases). The length of the CDR3 is 14 residues. Trimming left V 6 bases short and J 2 bases short, with 13 bases between. The V gene's germline CDR1 is SNHLY and CDR2 FYNNEI. In DNA, the CDR3 is TGTGCCAGCAGAGAGGGACGGACAAACACTGAAGCTTTCTTT. Protein: CASREGRTNTEAFF.

V and J are TRBV7-2 and TRBJ1-1; the match to TRBD1 covers 7 bases. The CDR3 length is 15 residues. From germline, CDR1 is SGHTA and CDR2 FQGNSA. Trimming cost V 3 bases and J 3 bases; bases outside gene matches: 7. CDR3 in amino acids: CASSLEGAGYTEAFF. The CDR3 bases are TGTGCCAGCAGCTTGGAGGGGGCTGGGTACACTGAAGCTTTCTTT.

The chain joins TRBV6-5 to TRBJ1-1; the D gene is possibly TRBD1 (5 bases). This CDR3 comprises 15 residues. Between the trimmed V and J ends, which lost 4 bases and 6 bases, there was a span of 18 bases. Looked up from germline, CDR1 is MNHEY and CDR2 is SVGAGI. Written as DNA, the CDR3 is TGTGCCAGCAGTTCCTTTGGGGGGGTTAGGTCTGAAGCTTTCTTT. Translated, it gives CASSSFGGVRSEAFF.

V usage is TRBV25-1 and J usage is TRBJ1-1, with 10 bases matching TRBD1. The length of the CDR3 is 15 residues. Germline assignment: CDR1 MGHDK and CDR2 SYGVNS. V was pared by 6 bases and J by 5 bases, with 9 bases of the junction left unmatched. For the CDR3, the DNA is TGTGCCAGCAGCCAAAGACAGGGGGCTGGGACTGAAGCTTTCTTT. It specifies CASSQRQGAGTEAFF.

The chain couples TRBV27 to TRBJ2-6; TRBD2 might be the D (5 bases). Looked up from germline, CDR1 is MNHEY and CDR2 is SMNVEV (reference sequence). Trimming pared 9 bases from V and 2 bases from J, leaving 8 bases between. There are 13 residues in the CDR3. CDR3 amino acids: CARRTAGANVLTF. CDR3 nucleotides: TGTGCCAGGAGGACTGCTGGGGCCAACGTCCTGACTTTC.

This sequence joins TRBV7-9 and TRBJ2-5; 8 nucleotides match TRBD2. V was clipped by 3 bases and J by 5 bases; unmatched bases: 5. The V gene's germline CDR1 is SEHNR and CDR2 FQNEAQ (reference sequence). CDR3 length equals 14 residues. The CDR3 coding sequence is TGTGCCAGCAGCTTCGGGGGGGCTTGGGAGACCCAGTACTTC. Amino acids: CASSFGGAWETQYF.

The chain's CDR3 is CASSQDPGSPLHF. In DNA, the CDR3 is TGCGCCAGCAGCCAAGATCCGGGTTCACCCCTCCACTTT. The rearrangement joins TRBV4-3 to TRBJ1-6, with D unresolved. With 0 bases removed from V and 9 bases from J, the gap between germline ends came to 6 bases. The germline gives CDR1 LGHNA, CDR2 YSLEER. The CDR3 loop spans 13 amino acids.

The chain couples TRBV9 to TRBJ1-6; 8 nucleotides line up with TRBD1. The CDR3 is 15 residues long. Per the germline V gene, CDR1 is SGDLS and CDR2 is YYNGEE. V lost 0 bases to trimming and J lost 6 bases; unmatched junction nucleotides: 2. This CDR3 reads CASSVEGQANSPLHF. CDR3 in DNA: TGTGCCAGCAGCGTAGAGGGACAGGCTAATTCACCCCTCCACTTT. Using reference TRBV9 and TRBJ1-6 for the parts outside the CDR3, the full variable domain is DSGVTQTPKHLITATGQRVTLRCSPRSGDLSVYWYQQSLDQGLQFLIQYYNGEERAKGNILERFSAQQFPDLHSELNLSSLELGDSALYFCASSVEGQANSPLHFGNGTRLTVT.

The CDR3 is CASSSGETQYF. DNA of the CDR3: TGTGCCAGCAGTTCGGGGGAGACCCAGTACTTC. The chain couples TRBV27 to TRBJ2-5; possibly TRBD2 for D (5 bases). With 4 bases removed from V and 5 bases from J, the gap between germline ends came to 5 bases. CDR1 and CDR2 from the germline V gene are MNHEY and SMNVEV (reference sequence). This CDR3 comprises 11 residues.

Only a few counts were recorded for this clone. V and J are TRBV2 and TRBJ2-1; 11 bases are a match to TRBD2. The germline V gene encodes CDR1 SNHLY and CDR2 FYNNEI. Trimming took 4 bases from V and 7 from J; bases not matched to a gene: 9. CDR3 length: 16 residues. The chain's CDR3 is CASSGVTSGSLNEQFF. The CDR3 bases are TGTGCCAGCAGTGGGGTAACTAGCGGGAGTTTAAATGAGCAGTTCTTC.

CDR3 region: CASSFGASNEQFF. For the CDR3, the DNA is TGTGCCAGCAGTTTTGGGGCCTCCAATGAGCAGTTCTTC. This chain joins TRBV27 and TRBJ2-1; D is possibly TRBD1 (5 bases). Trimming took 3 bases from V and 6 from J, leaving 9 bases between them. The CDR3 has 13 amino acids. Germline V gene data show CDR1 as MNHEY and CDR2 as SMNVEV (reference sequence).

The chain has TRBV6-5 and TRBJ2-7, with 7 bases matching TRBD2. The J segment lost 5 bases and the V segment lost 5 bases, leaving 6 bases of the junction unmatched. From germline, CDR1 is MNHEY and CDR2 SVGAGI. The CDR3 consists of 13 residues. The chain's CDR3 is CASSRGGYDEQYF. The CDR3 DNA reads as TGTGCCAGCAGTAGGGGAGGGTACGACGAGCAGTACTTC.

This rearrangement joins TRBV28 to TRBJ2-2, with TRBD2 as a possible D gene (6 bases). CDR1 and CDR2 (germline): MDHEN, SYDVKM. V lost 3 bases, J lost 4 bases, and 9 bases lay in between. The CDR3 extends over 14 amino acids. The CDR3 DNA follows: TGTGCCAGCAGTTTTGGACTATTCACCGGGGAGCTGTTTTTT. This gives the protein CASSFGLFTGELFF.

This clone rates as medium-sized. V and J are TRBV28 and TRBJ2-7, with 7 bases aligning to TRBD1. With 1 base clipped from V and 3 bases from J, the junction kept 3 bases outside the gene matches. Germline V CDR1 and CDR2: MDHEN, SYDVKM. The CDR3 extends over 14 amino acids. DNA for the CDR3: TGTGCCAGCAGTTTATTTCAGGGGGACTACGAGCAGTACTTC. It yields the protein CASSLFQGDYEQYF.

The chain couples TRBV9 to TRBJ2-7; unclear D gene. This CDR3 spans 14 amino acids. The ends were cut back, 0 bases at V and 2 bases at J, with 9 bases in the middle. In germline, CDR1 is SGDLS, CDR2 YYNGEE. CDR3 loop: CASSVDGGPYEQYF. DNA for the CDR3: TGTGCCAGCAGCGTAGACGGCGGCCCCTACGAGCAGTACTTC.

The gene calls are TRBV9 and TRBJ1-2; perhaps TRBD1 as D (5 bases). Trimming stripped 3 bases from V and 2 bases from J, with 23 bases between. This CDR3 has 18 residues. Germline lookup yields CDR1 SGDLS and CDR2 YYNGEE. The CDR3 coding sequence is TGTGCCAGCAGCGAGCTTAAAGTTTTCAGTCGACAGAACTATGGCTACACCTTC. It codes for CASSELKVFSRQNYGYTF.

CDR3 region: CASSHLPGLNTEAFF. CDR3 sequence (DNA): TGTGCCAGCAGCCACCTCCCCGGCCTGAACACTGAAGCTTTCTTT. V gene TRBV7-9 combines with J gene TRBJ1-1, with D unresolved. V lost 5 bases, J lost 0 bases, and 13 bases lay in between. This CDR3 comprises 15 residues. Germline V gene data show CDR1 as SEHNR and CDR2 as FQNEAQ (reference sequence).